These T cell receptor beta chains were read from a single sample in a study of blood T cell repertoires in COVID-19. Generated by immunoSEQ multiplex PCR, the TCRdb table keeps only in-frame clones and is missing some. The table has more than 95,000 clones, 70% to 75% seen once; the top ten hold 5.5%. The sequenced sample was peripheral blood. Receptors were obtained from a man aged 55 to 69 with acute or convalescent COVID-19. Both conserved end residues are part of each CDR3. A D gene is named only where the DNA matches it firmly. Clone size is given for some rows only: seen once, a few or many times, or a class if the clone is expanded.

abundance	v_gene	d_gene	j_gene	CDR3nt	CDR3aa
.	TRBV5-6	TRBD2	TRBJ2-1	TGTGCCAGCAGCTTGATTAGCGGGAGCTCCTACAATGAGCAGTTCTTC	CASSLISGSSYNEQFF
.	TRBV21-1	.	TRBJ2-1	TGTGCCAGCAGCAGTCCACCCCGGTACAGCGGAACTAGCTCCTACAATGAGCAGTTCTTC	CASSSPPRYSGTSSYNEQFF
.	TRBV30	.	TRBJ1-2	TGTGCCTGGAGTGCGGGACTCTATGGCTACACCTTC	CAWSAGLYGYTF
.	TRBV11-3	TRBD1	TRBJ2-7	TGTGCCAGCAGCTTGGGACAGGGCAACGAGCAGTACTTC	CASSLGQGNEQYF
.	TRBV7-2	TRBD2	TRBJ2-7	TGTGCCAGCAGCATTAGCGGGTTTAGCTCCTACGAGCAGTACTTC	CASSISGFSSYEQYF
.	TRBV5-1	.	TRBJ2-7	TGCGCCAGCAGCTTGGAGCCTCAAGCCCGCTACGAGCAGTACTTC	CASSLEPQARYEQYF
.	TRBV15	TRBD1	TRBJ1-5	TGTGCCACCAGCAAAGGGACAGGGGGCGATCAGCCCCAGCATTTT	CATSKGTGGDQPQHF
.	TRBV7-9	TRBD1	TRBJ2-7	TGTGCCAGCAGCTTAAGGGGACAGGGTACGTACGAGCAGTACTTC	CASSLRGQGTYEQYF
.	TRBV14	.	TRBJ2-1	TGTGCCAGCAGCCCTAAGTCGGTTGAGCAGTTCTTC	CASSPKSVEQFF
.	TRBV10-3	TRBD2	TRBJ2-5	TGTGCCATCAGTGAGGCATTAGCGGGAGGGCAAGAGACCCAGTACTTC	CAISEALAGGQETQYF
once	TRBV2	.	TRBJ2-1	TGTGCCAGCAGTCTCAGCTCCTACAATGAGCAGTTCTTC	CASSLSSYNEQFF
.	TRBV5-1	TRBD1	TRBJ2-7	TGCGCCAGCAGGCCCCTCCCGGGACAGGGTACTTTCTTC	CASRPLPGQGTFF
.	TRBV6-5	.	TRBJ1-6	TGTGCCAGCAGTTACGCGGGGTTAATCAATTCACCCCTCCACTTT	CASSYAGLINSPLHF
once	TRBV10-3	.	TRBJ2-7	TGTGCCATCAGTGAAGAGCGGAGCCTTTCCTACGAGCAGTACTTC	CAISEERSLSYEQYF
.	TRBV27	.	TRBJ1-1	TGTGCCAGCAGATGGGGAGTGGGCCCGGACACTGAAGCTTTCTTT	CASRWGVGPDTEAFF
.	TRBV7-3	TRBD2	TRBJ2-5	TGTGCCAGCAGTCCGACTAGCGGGAGAGGGGAGACCCAGTACTTC	CASSPTSGRGETQYF
.	TRBV7-9	.	TRBJ1-2	TGTGCCAGCAGCGGCAGGAGAGCGGGGAACTATGGCTACACCTTC	CASSGRRAGNYGYTF
.	TRBV5-1	.	TRBJ1-4	TGCGCCAGCAGCCCAGTTTCAACTAATGAAAAACTGTTTTTT	CASSPVSTNEKLFF
few	TRBV6-5	.	TRBJ1-6	TGTGCCAGTATGAGAGGGTTGAATTCACCCCTCCACTTT	CASMRGLNSPLHF
.	TRBV7-3	TRBD2	TRBJ2-1	TGTGCCAGCAGCGTCACCGGGACTAGGGGGTACAATGAGCAGTTCTTC	CASSVTGTRGYNEQFF
.	TRBV29-1	TRBD1	TRBJ1-2	TGCAGCGGCCTAGGGCGCGGGACAGGGGAGAGAGGCTACACCTTC	CSGLGRGTGERGYTF
.	TRBV6-1	.	TRBJ1-1	TGTGCCAGCAGTGAAACACTCGGGGGGATTGGTGAAGCTTTCTTT	CASSETLGGIGEAFF
.	TRBV11-3	TRBD2	TRBJ2-1	TGTGCCAGCAGCTTAGGGGTAACGGGAGGGTGGAATGAGCAGTTCTTC	CASSLGVTGGWNEQFF
.	TRBV23-1	.	TRBJ1-2	TGCGCCAGCAGTCAGGAGGGTATTACCTGTGTCCACACAAGTTGGAGGACTCGTGGCTACACCTTC	CASSQEGITCVHTSWRTRGYTF
.	TRBV6-5	.	TRBJ1-3	TGTGCCAGCAGTATGCGGGAGGACACTGGAAACACCATATATTTT	CASSMREDTGNTIYF
.	TRBV3-1/TRBV3-2	TRBD1	TRBJ2-3	TGTGCCAGCAGCCAAGACGGACAGGGGACAGATACGCAGTATTTT	CASSQDGQGTDTQYF
.	TRBV7-6	TRBD1	TRBJ2-6	TGTGCCAGCAGCTTGAATCCGGGACAGGGGAACTCTGGGGCCAACGTCCTGACTTTC	CASSLNPGQGNSGANVLTF
.	TRBV29-1	.	TRBJ2-1	TGCAGCGTTGAGACCGGTTTAGGGCGGGAACTACAAGATGAGCAGTTCTTC	CSVETGLGRELQDEQFF
once	TRBV7-9	.	TRBJ2-6	TGTGCCAGCGAGTTCTCTGGGGCCAACGTCCTGACTTTC	CASEFSGANVLTF
.	TRBV11-3	.	TRBJ2-7	TGTGCCAGCAGCTGGGAGGACGGGCGGGTTGCCTTC	CASSWEDGRVAF
.	TRBV10-3	.	TRBJ2-5	TGTGCCACCAAAAGGGGCCGCAGTCAAGAGACCCAGTACTTC	CATKRGRSQETQYF
.	TRBV3-1/TRBV3-2	.	TRBJ1-4	TGTGCCAGCAGCACCAGGGGAGGGGATGAAAAACTGTTTTTT	CASSTRGGDEKLFF
.	TRBV10-1	TRBD1	TRBJ2-1	TGCGCCAGCAGCCCACGGACAGGGTCCAATGAGCAGTTCTTC	CASSPRTGSNEQFF
.	TRBV19	TRBD1	TRBJ1-5	TGTGCCAGTAACCCAGGGGACAGGGTTAATCGGCCCCAGCATTTT	CASNPGDRVNRPQHF
.	TRBV3-1/TRBV3-2	.	TRBJ1-1	TGTGCCAGCAGCCAGTCGGGGGTCACTGAAGCTTTCTTT	CASSQSGVTEAFF
.	TRBV19	.	TRBJ1-1	TGTGCCAGTAGATCCGAGACCGGGAGCACTGAAGCTTTCTTT	CASRSETGSTEAFF
.	TRBV10-1	.	TRBJ2-1	TGCGCCAGCAGTGAGTACAGGCCCCCCTACAATGAGCAGTTCTTC	CASSEYRPPYNEQFF
.	TRBV29-1	.	TRBJ1-2	TGCAGCGGCGGCAGGGGTTCCGGCTACACCTTC	CSGGRGSGYTF
.	TRBV25-1	.	TRBJ2-2	TGTGCCAGCAGCCGGTCCGTGGAGAGGGAGCTGTTTTTT	CASSRSVERELFF
.	TRBV13	.	TRBJ1-5	TGTGCCAGCAGCATCAGGGGTTCCTATAGCAATCAGCCCCAGCATTTT	CASSIRGSYSNQPQHF
.	TRBV7-3	.	TRBJ2-1	TGTGCCAGCAGCTTAGGGAGAGGGCCTTATGAGCAGTTCTTC	CASSLGRGPYEQFF
.	TRBV9	.	TRBJ2-1	TGTGCCAGCAGCGTAGGAGGCGGGGCCTTCTACAATGAGCAGTTCTTC	CASSVGGGAFYNEQFF
.	TRBV5-6	.	TRBJ1-2	TGTGCCAGCGGGATCGCGGGGGGCTACACCTTC	CASGIAGGYTF
many	TRBV5-1	.	TRBJ2-1	TGCGCCAGCAGCTTTACCGGGAGAGCTAACAATGAGCAGTTCTTC	CASSFTGRANNEQFF
.	TRBV2	TRBD1	TRBJ1-5	TGTGCCAGCAGTGAGTATCGGACAGGGGGCAATCAGCCCCAGCATTTT	CASSEYRTGGNQPQHF
.	TRBV29-1	.	TRBJ1-5	TGCAGCGTTGCAGGGTCCGGTCAGCCCCAGCATTTT	CSVAGSGQPQHF
.	TRBV6-2/TRBV6-3	TRBD1	TRBJ1-5	TGTGCCAGCAGCCGAGTCGACAGGGCCGCCGATCAGCCCCAGCATTTT	CASSRVDRAADQPQHF
.	TRBV6-5	.	TRBJ1-4	TGTGCCAGCAGTTACTCGACGACAAGGACTAATGAAAAACTGTTTTTT	CASSYSTTRTNEKLFF
.	TRBV6-5	.	TRBJ2-3	TGTGCCAGCAGGATAACCGGGTTGGATACGCAGTATTTT	CASRITGLDTQYF
few	TRBV6-6	TRBD1	TRBJ1-2	TGTGCCAGCAGCAGACAGGGGAGTGGCTACACCTTC	CASSRQGSGYTF
.	TRBV5-1	.	TRBJ1-4	TGCGCCAGCAGCTCACAACTCTCGACAGCTAGTGAAAAACTGTTTTTT	CASSSQLSTASEKLFF
.	TRBV7-2	.	TRBJ2-6	TGTGCCAGCAGCTTAGCGAGTGCGGTCAACGTCCTGACTTTC	CASSLASAVNVLTF
few	TRBV7-3	TRBD1	TRBJ1-5	TGTGCCAGCAGCTACCCCAGACAGGGGGCTAGTCAGCCCCAGCATTTT	CASSYPRQGASQPQHF